This T cell receptor (beta chain) stems from a study of human T cells and chemical hapten exposure. Time point here: pre-sensitization, week 0. As to treatment: therapeutic diphenylcyclopropenone sensitization with weekly scalp DPC. CDR3 length: 20 amino acids. J was trimmed by 5 bases and V by 1 base; bases with no gene match: 14. Germline-derived CDR1 and CDR2 are LNHNV and YYDKDF (reference sequence). Each CDR3 protein is one row after TCRdb ran MiXCR on the RACE reads. The sample yields about 180,000 distinct CDR3 sequences, about 31% seen once. This rearrangement joins TRBV15 to TRBJ2-3; 14 bases are a match to TRBD2. This specimen was whole blood, taken in connection with sensitization to the hapten diphenylcyclopropenone (DPC). The receptor's source is a woman aged 25 to 45 with alopecia areata. Some clones in this sample may be carry-over from other donors' samples. In DNA form, the CDR3 reads TGTGCCACCAGCAGAGCACCGGGACTAGCGGGAGCGGGGGCAATAGATACGCAGTATTTT. It codes for CATSRAPGLAGAGAIDTQYF.